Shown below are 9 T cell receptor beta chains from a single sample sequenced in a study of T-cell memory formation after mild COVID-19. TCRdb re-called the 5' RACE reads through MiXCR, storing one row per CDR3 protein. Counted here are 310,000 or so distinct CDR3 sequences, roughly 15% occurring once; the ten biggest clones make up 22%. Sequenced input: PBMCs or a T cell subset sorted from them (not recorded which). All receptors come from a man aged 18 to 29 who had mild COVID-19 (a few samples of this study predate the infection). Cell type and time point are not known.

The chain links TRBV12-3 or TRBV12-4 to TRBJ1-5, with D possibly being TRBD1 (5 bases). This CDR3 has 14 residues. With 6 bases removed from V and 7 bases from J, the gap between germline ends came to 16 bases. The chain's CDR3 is CASSPSGGGQPQHF. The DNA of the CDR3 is TGTGCCAGCAGCCCATCTGGGGGGGGGCAGCCCCAGCATTTT.

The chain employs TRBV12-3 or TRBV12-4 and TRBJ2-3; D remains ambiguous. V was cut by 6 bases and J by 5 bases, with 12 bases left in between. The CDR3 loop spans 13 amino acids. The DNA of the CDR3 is TGTGCCAGCAGCTTCTTAGAGCTAGATACGCAGTATTTT. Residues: CASSFLELDTQYF.

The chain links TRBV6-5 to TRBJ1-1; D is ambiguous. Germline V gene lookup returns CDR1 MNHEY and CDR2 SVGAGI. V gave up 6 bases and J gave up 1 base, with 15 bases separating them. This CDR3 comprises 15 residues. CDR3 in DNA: TGTGCCAGCAGCCCCGAAAGGGCTCAGAACACTGAAGCTTTCTTT. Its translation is CASSPERAQNTEAFF.

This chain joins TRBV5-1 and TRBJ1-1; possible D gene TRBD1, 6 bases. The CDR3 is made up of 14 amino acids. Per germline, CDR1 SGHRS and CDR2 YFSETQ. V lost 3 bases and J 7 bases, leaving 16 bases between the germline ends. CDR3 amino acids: CASSSTGTILEAFF. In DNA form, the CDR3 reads TGCGCCAGCAGCTCCACCGGGACAATTCTTGAAGCTTTCTTT.

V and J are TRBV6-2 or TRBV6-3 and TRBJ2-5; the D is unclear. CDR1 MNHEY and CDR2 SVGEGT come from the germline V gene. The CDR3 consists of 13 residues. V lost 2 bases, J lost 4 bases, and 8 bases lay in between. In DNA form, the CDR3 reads TGTGCCAGCAGTTACCAGGAGCTAGAGACCCAGTACTTC. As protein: CASSYQELETQYF.

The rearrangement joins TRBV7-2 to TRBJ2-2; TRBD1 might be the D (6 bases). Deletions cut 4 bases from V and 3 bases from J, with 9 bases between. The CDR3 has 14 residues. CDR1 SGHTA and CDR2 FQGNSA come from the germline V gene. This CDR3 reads CASSSDRYTGELFF. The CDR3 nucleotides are TGTGCCAGCAGCTCGGACAGATACACCGGGGAGCTGTTTTTT.

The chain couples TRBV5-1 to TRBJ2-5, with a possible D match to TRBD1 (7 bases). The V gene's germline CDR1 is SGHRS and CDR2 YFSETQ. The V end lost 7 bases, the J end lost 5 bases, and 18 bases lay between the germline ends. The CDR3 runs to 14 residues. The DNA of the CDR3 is TGCGCCAGCCGCCCCAGGGGGGCCGCGGAGACCCAGTACTTC. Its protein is CASRPRGAAETQYF.

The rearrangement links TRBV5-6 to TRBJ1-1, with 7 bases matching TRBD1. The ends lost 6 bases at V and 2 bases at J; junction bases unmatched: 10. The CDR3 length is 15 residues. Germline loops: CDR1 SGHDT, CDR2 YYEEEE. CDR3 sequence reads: CASIFFDRANTEAFF. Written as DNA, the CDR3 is TGTGCCAGCATCTTCTTCGACAGGGCAAACACTGAAGCTTTCTTT.

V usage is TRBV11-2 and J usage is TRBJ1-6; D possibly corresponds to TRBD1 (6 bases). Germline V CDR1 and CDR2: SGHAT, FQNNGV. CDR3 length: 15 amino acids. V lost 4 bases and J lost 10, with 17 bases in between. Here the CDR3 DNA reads TGTGCCAGCAGCTCAAACCGGCAGGGGCCCTCACCCCTCCACTTT. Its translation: CASSSNRQGPSPLHF.